This TCR beta chain was captured in a study of T-cell memory formation after mild COVID-19. Whole-study context: In these data, TCR clusters were largely donor specific. Study findings and constraints: Clones contracting day 15 to 85 were balanced CD4/CD8; later expanders leaned CD4+.

This clonotype has only a few counts. Its specificity is not known. Researchers used 5'RACE with constant-segment primers to make TCR alpha and TCR beta cDNA libraries that carry sample barcodes and UMIs. One entry per CDR3 protein, called by TCRdb with MiXCR from the 5' RACE reads. The sample contains some 440,000 distinct CDR3 sequences, roughly 23% of which appear only once. The CDR3 covers 12 residues. Deletions cut 6 bases from V and 5 bases from J, with 13 bases between. Germline V CDR1 and CDR2: DFQATT, SNEGSKA (reference sequence). The receptor's source is an adult woman who had mild COVID-19 (a few samples of this study predate the infection). Cell type and time point are not known. The sequencing sample was made of PBMCs or a T cell subset sorted from them (not recorded which). J is TRBJ1-2 and V is TRBV20-1, with a possible D match to TRBD1 (5 bases). CDR3 coding DNA: TGCAGTGCCGGGGACGGCCCTTATGGCTACACCTTC. It codes for CSAGDGPYGYTF.